The present TCR beta chain was sequenced within a study of blood T cell repertoires in COVID-19. About the research overall: Whether acute or convalescent, the COVID-19 samples came from the United States, Italy and Spain.

CDR1 is WNHNN and CDR2 is SYGVQD in the germline V gene (reference sequence). CDR3 length: 16 amino acids. After removal of 3 bases from V and 5 bases from J, the junction contained 7 bases not matched to a gene. Clones were sequenced by immunoSEQ multiplex PCR, and TCRdb holds only the in-frame ones, with some missing. The repertoire includes a few hundred thousand clones, around 84% of them detected once, and more than 2.5% sits in the top ten. This sequence was found in a man aged 60-69 years with acute or convalescent COVID-19. The chain uses TRBV10-1 and TRBJ2-2; TRBD1 agrees at 9 bases. Sequencing was done on a sample of peripheral blood. The CDR3 DNA sequence: TGCGCCAGCAGTGAAATATCCGGGACAGGGACCGGGGAGCTGTTTTTT. This encodes CASSEISGTGTGELFF.